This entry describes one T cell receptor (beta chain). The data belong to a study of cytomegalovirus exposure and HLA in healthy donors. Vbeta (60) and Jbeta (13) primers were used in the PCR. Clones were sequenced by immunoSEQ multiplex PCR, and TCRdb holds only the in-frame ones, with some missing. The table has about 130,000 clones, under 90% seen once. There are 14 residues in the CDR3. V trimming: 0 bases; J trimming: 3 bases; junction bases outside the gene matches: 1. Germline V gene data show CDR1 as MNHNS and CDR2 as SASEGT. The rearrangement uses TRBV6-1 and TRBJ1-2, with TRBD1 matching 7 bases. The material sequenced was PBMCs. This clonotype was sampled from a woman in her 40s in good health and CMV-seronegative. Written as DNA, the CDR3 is TGTGCCAGCAGTGAAGCCAGGGGGGACTATGGCTACACCTTC. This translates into CASSEARGDYGYTF.